The clone carrying this TCR beta chain was seen a single time. This record comes from a study of technical replicates of blood from four donors. The V gene's germline CDR1 is MDHEN and CDR2 SYDVKM. This CDR3 has 17 residues. V trimming: 2 bases; J trimming: 4 bases; junction bases outside the gene matches: 12. Some clones are missing from TCRdb's copy, which holds only in-frame ones; the method was immunoSEQ multiplex PCR. The table has under 80,000 clones, about 90% seen once; the top ten hold approximately 0.4%. J is TRBJ2-3 and V is TRBV28; 7 bases are shared with TRBD1. Sequenced: T cells isolated from PBMCs. This sequence was found in a human donor in good health. Some clones in this sample may be carry-over from other donors' samples. The CDR3 protein is CASSLASRTGDADTQYF. CDR3 sequence (DNA): TGTGCCAGCAGTTTAGCCTCGAGAACAGGGGATGCAGATACGCAGTATTTT.